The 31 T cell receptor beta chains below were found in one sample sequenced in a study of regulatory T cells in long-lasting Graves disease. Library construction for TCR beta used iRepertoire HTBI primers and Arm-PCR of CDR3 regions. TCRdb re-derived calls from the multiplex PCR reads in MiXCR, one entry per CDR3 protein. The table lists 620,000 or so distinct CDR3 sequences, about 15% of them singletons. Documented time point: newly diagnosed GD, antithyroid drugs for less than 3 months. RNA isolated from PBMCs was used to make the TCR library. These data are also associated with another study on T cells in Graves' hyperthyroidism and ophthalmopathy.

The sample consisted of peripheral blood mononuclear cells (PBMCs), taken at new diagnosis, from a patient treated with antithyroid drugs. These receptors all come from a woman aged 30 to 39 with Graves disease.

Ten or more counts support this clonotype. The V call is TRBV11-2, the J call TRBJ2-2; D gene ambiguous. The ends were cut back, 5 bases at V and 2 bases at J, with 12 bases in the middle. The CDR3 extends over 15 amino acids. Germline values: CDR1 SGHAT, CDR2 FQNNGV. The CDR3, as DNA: TGTGCCAGCAGCGTCAGGATAACCAACACCGGGGAGCTGTTTTTT. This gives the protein CASSVRITNTGELFF.

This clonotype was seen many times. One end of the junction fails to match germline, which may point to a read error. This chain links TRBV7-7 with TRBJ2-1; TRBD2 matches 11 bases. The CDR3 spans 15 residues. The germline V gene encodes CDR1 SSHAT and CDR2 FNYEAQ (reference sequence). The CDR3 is CASSLTSGSGNEQFF. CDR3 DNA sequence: TGTGCTAGCAGCTTAACTAGCGGGAGTGGCAATGAGCAGTTCTTC.

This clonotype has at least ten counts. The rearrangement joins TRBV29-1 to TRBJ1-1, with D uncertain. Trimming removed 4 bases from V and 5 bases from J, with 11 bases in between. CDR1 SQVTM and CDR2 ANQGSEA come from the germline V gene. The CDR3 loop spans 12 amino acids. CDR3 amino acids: CSVGSRVTEAFF. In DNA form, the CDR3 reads TGCAGCGTTGGATCGCGGGTAACTGAAGCTTTCTTT.

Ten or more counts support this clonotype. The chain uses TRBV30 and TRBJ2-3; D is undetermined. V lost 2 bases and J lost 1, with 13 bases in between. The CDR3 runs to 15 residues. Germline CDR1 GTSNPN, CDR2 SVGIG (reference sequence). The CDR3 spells CAWSILEQRTDTQYF. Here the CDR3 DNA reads TGTGCCTGGAGTATTCTGGAACAGCGCACAGATACGCAGTATTTT.

CDR3 in amino acids: CASSRTLSGTADVNEQFF. CDR3 DNA: TGCGCCAGCAGCCGCACTTTATCCGGGACCGCGGACGTCAATGAGCAGTTCTTC. The chain links TRBV5-1 to TRBJ2-1; either TRBD1 or TRBD2 may supply D (5 bases each). The V gene lost 4 bases and the J gene lost 6 bases, with 26 bases spanning the gap. The CDR3 length is 18 residues. The germline V gene has CDR1 SGHRS and CDR2 YFSETQ.

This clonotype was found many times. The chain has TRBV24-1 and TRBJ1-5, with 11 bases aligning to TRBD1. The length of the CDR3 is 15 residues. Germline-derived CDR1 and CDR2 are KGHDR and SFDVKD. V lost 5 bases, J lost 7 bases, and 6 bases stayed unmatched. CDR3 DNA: TGTGCCACCAGTGCCTCCGGGACAGGGGGACAGCCCCAGCATTTT. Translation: CATSASGTGGQPQHF.

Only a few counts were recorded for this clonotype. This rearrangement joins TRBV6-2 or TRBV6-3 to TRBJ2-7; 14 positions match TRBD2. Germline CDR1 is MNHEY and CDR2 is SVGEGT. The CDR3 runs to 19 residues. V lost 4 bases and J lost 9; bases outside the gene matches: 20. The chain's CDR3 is CASSSPYRGLGLAGVGQYF. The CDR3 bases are TGTGCCAGCAGTTCCCCCTACAGGGGGCTGGGACTAGCGGGGGTAGGGCAGTACTTC.

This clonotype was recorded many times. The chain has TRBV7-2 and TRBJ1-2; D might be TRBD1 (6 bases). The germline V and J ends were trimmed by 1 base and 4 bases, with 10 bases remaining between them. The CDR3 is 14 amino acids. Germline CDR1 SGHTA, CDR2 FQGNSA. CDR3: CASSLGTASYGYTF. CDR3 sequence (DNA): TGTGCCAGCAGCTTAGGGACAGCCAGCTATGGCTACACCTTC.

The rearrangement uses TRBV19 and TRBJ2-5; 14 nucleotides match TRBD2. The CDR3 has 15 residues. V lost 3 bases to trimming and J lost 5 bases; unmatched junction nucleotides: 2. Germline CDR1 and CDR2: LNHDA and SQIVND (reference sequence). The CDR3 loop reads CASSIGTSGSETQYF. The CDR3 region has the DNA TGTGCCAGTAGTATCGGGACTAGCGGGAGTGAGACCCAGTACTTC.

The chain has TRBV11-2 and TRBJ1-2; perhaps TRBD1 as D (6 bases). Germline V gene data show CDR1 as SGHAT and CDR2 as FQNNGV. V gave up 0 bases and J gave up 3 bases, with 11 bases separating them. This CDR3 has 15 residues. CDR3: CASSLDRTDYYGYTF. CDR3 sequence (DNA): TGTGCCAGCAGCTTAGATAGGACAGACTACTATGGCTACACCTTC.

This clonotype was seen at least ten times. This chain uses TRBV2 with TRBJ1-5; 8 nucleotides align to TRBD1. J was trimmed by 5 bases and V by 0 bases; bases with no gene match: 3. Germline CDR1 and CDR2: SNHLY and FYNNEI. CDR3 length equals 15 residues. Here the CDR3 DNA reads TGTGCCAGCAGTGAAGCGGACAGGGTGGATCAGCCCCAGCATTTT. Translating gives CASSEADRVDQPQHF.

The CDR3 DNA reads TGTGCCAGCAAGAAACAAGGCCTTGGCGCCGGGGAGCTGTTTTTT. Protein product: CASKKQGLGAGELFF. The chain combines TRBV6-1 with TRBJ2-2; D unclear. CDR1 is MNHNS and CDR2 is SASEGT in the germline V gene. V was shortened by 7 bases and J by 6 bases, with 18 bases between the two germline ends. The CDR3 is 15 amino acids.

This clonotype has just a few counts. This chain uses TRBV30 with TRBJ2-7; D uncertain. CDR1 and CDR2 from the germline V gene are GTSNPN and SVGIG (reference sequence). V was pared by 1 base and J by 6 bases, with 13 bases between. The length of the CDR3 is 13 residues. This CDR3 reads CAWSGLNWGEQYF. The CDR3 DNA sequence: TGTGCCTGGAGTGGTCTTAACTGGGGCGAGCAGTACTTC.

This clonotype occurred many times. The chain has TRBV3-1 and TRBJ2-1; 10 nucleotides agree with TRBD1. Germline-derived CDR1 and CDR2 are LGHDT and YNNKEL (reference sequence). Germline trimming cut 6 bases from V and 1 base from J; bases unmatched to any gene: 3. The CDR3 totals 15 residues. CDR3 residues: CASRGDRGSYNEQFF. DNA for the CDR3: TGTGCCAGCAGGGGGGACAGGGGTTCCTACAATGAGCAGTTCTTC.

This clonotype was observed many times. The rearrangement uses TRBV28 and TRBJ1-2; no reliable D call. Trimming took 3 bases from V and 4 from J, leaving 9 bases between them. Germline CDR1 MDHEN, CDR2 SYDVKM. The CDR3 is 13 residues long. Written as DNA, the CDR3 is TGTGCCAGCAGTTTTGACGGCCCCTATGGCTACACCTTC. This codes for CASSFDGPYGYTF.

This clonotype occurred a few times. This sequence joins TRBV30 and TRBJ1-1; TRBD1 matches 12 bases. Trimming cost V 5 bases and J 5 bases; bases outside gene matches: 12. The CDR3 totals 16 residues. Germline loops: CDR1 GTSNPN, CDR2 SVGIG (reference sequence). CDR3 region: CAWGRDRGLGGTEAFF. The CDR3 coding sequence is TGTGCCTGGGGACGGGACAGGGGGCTAGGTGGTACTGAAGCTTTCTTT. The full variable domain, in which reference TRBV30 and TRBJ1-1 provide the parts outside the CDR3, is SQTIHQWPATLVQPVGSPLSLECTVEGTSNPNLYWYRQAAGRGLQLLFYSVGIGQISSEVPQNLSASRPQDRQFILSSKKLLLSDSGFYLCAWGRDRGLGGTEAFFGQGTRLTVV.

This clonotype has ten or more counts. The chain's CDR3 is CSATPGLGYEQYF. Here the CDR3 DNA reads TGCAGTGCGACCCCGGGACTAGGATACGAGCAGTACTTC. The rearrangement joins TRBV20-1 to TRBJ2-7; 8 nucleotides agree with TRBD2. The CDR3 spans 13 residues. CDR1 and CDR2 from the germline V gene are DFQATT and SNEGSKA (reference sequence). Trimming at V came to 6 bases and at J to 4 bases, leaving 8 bases not matched to a gene.

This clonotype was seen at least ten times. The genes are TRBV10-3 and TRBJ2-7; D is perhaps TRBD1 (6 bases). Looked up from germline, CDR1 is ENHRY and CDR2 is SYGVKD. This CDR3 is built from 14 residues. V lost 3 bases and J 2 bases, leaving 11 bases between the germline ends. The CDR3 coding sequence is TGTGCCATCAGTGAAACCGGACAGACCTACGAGCAGTACTTC. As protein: CAISETGQTYEQYF.

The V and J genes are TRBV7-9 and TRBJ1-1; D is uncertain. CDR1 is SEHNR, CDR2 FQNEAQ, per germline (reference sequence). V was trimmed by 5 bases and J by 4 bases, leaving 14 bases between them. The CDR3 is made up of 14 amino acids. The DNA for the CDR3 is TGTGCCAGCAGCGGAGCGGTATGGGGCACTGAAGCTTTCTTT. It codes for CASSGAVWGTEAFF.

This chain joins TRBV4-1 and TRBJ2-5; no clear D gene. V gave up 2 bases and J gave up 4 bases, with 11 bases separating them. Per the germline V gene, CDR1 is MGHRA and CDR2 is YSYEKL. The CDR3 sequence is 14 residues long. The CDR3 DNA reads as TGCGCCAGCAGCCAATCTAACCTTGTAGAGACCCAGTACTTC. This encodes CASSQSNLVETQYF.

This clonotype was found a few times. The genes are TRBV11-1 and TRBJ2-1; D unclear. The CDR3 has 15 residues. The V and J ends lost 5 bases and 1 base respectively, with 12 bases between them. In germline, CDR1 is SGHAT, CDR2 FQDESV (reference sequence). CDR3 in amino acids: CASSAWAGSYNEQFF. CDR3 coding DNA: TGTGCCAGCAGCGCCTGGGCAGGATCCTACAATGAGCAGTTCTTC.

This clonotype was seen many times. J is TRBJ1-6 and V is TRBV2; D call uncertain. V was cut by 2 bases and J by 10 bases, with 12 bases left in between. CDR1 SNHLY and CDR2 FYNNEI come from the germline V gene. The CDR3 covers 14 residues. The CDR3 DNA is TGTGCCAGCAGTGAACAAGGGAGCAGGTCACCCCTCCACTTT. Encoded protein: CASSEQGSRSPLHF.

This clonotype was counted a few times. The CDR3 nucleotides are TGTGCCAGCAGCTTCCAATCCTACAATGAGCAGTTCTTC. Protein: CASSFQSYNEQFF. This rearrangement joins TRBV7-6 to TRBJ2-1; no reliable D call. Germline CDR1 reads SGHVS; CDR2 reads FNYEAQ. The V and J ends lost 3 bases and 1 base respectively, with 4 bases between them. The CDR3 is 13 amino acids.

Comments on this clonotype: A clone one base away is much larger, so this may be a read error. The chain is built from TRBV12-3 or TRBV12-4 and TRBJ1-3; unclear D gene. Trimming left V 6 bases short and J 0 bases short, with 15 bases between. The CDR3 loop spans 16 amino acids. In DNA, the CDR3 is TGTGCCAGCAGGAAATTAGCATATCTCTCTGGAAACACCATATATTTT. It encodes CASRKLAYLSGNTIYF.

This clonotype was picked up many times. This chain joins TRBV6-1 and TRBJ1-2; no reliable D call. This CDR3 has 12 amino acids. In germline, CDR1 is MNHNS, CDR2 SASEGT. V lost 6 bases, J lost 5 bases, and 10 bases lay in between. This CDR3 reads CASRKSGYGYTF. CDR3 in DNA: TGTGCCAGCAGAAAAAGCGGGTATGGCTACACCTTC.

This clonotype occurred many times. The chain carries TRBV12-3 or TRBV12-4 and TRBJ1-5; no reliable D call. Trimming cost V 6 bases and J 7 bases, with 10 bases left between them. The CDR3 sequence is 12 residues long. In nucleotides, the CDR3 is TGTGCCAGCAGCCCCACATGGCAGCCCCAGCATTTT. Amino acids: CASSPTWQPQHF.

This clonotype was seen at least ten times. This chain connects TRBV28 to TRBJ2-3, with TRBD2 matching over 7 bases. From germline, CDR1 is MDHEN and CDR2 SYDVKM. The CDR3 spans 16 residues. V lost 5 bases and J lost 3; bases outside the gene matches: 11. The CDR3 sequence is CASSGGGGKITDTQYF. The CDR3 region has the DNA TGTGCCAGCAGTGGGGGGGGGGGAAAAATAACAGATACGCAGTATTTT.

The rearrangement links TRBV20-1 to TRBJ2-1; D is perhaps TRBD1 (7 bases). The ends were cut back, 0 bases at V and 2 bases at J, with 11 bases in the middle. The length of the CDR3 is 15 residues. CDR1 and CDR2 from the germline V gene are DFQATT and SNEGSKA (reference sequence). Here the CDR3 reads CSARDRRGPYNEQFF. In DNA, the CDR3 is TGCAGTGCTAGAGATAGGAGGGGGCCCTACAATGAGCAGTTCTTC.

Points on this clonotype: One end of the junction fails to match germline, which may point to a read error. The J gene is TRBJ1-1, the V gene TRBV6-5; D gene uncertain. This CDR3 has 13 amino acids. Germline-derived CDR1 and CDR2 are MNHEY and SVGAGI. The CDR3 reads CASSYSHAQSALF. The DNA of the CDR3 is TGTGCCAGCAGTTACTCGCATGCTCAATCAGCTCTCTTT.

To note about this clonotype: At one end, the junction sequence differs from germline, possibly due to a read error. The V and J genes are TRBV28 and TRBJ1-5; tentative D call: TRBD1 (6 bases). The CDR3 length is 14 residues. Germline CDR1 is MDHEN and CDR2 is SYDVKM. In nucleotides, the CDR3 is TGTGCCAGCACACCTTTGGGGGGCAATGAGCCCCAGCATTTT. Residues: CASTPLGGNEPQHF. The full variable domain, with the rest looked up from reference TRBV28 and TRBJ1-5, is DVKVTQSSRYLVKRTGEKVFLECVQDMDHENMFWYRQDPGLGLRLIYFSYDVKMKEKGDIPEGYSVSREKKERFSLILESASTNQTSMYLCASTPLGGNEPQHFGDGTRLSIL.

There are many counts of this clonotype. CDR3 nucleotide sequence: TGTGCCAGCAGCTTATTTACGGAGGCAGATACGCAGTATTTT. Translation: CASSLFTEADTQYF. The rearrangement uses TRBV7-9 and TRBJ2-3; possible D gene TRBD2, 5 bases. This CDR3 is built from 14 residues. CDR1 is SEHNR, CDR2 FQNEAQ, per germline (reference sequence). V was shortened by 2 bases and J by 4 bases, with 10 bases between the two germline ends.